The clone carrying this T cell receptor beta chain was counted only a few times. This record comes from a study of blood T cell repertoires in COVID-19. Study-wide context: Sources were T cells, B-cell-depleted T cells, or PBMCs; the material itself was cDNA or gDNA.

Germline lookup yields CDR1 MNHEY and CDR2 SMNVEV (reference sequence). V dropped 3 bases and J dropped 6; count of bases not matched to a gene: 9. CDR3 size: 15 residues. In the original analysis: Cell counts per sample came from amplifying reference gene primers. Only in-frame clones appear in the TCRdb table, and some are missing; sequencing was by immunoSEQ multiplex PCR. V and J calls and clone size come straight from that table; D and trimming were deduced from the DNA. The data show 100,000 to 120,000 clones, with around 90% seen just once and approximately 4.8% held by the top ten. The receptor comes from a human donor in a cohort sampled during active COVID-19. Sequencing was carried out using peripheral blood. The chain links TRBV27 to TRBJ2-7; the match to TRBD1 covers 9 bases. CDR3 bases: TGTGCCAGCAGTTTCGACAGGGGGAGTCGCAGCGAGCAGTACTTC. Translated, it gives CASSFDRGSRSEQYF.